This T cell receptor (beta chain) was recorded in a study of regulatory T cells in long-lasting Graves disease. Study in general: Prior antithyroid drug treatment in newly diagnosed Graves' patients lasted under 3 months.

This clonotype was seen only a few times. What it binds is not known. Study outcomes and limitations: There was favoring of TRBV28, TRBJ1-2 and TRBJ2-5 in persistent disease. Among persistent patients, a larger number of public clonotypes were shared (about 3,000) than among newly diagnosed patients (about 1,000).

Time point specified: newly diagnosed GD, antithyroid drugs for less than 3 months. The TCR library was prepared using RNA isolated from PBMCs. An endocrinology unit in Xi'an, China, supplied the patients. Construction of the TCR beta libraries employed iRepertoire HTBI primers in conjunction with Arm-PCR of CDR3 regions. TCRdb used MiXCR to reprocess the multiplex PCR reads, holding one entry per CDR3 protein. The sample has around 360,000 distinct CDR3 sequences; 15% to 20% are singletons. Germline values: CDR1 MNHNS, CDR2 SASEGT. V lost 9 bases, J lost 2 bases, and 17 bases lay in between. This CDR3 is 15 amino acids long. The same data also contributed to another study, on T cells in Graves' hyperthyroidism and ophthalmopathy.

The sample was peripheral blood mononuclear cells (PBMCs), taken at new diagnosis, from a patient treated with antithyroid drugs. This receptor was identified in a woman aged 18-29 years with Graves disease. The rearrangement links TRBV6-1 to TRBJ2-1; TRBD2 is a possible D gene (5 bases). CDR3 amino acids: CASISRGQTYNEQFF. The CDR3 DNA reads TGTGCCAGTATTTCGAGAGGGCAGACCTACAATGAGCAGTTCTTC.